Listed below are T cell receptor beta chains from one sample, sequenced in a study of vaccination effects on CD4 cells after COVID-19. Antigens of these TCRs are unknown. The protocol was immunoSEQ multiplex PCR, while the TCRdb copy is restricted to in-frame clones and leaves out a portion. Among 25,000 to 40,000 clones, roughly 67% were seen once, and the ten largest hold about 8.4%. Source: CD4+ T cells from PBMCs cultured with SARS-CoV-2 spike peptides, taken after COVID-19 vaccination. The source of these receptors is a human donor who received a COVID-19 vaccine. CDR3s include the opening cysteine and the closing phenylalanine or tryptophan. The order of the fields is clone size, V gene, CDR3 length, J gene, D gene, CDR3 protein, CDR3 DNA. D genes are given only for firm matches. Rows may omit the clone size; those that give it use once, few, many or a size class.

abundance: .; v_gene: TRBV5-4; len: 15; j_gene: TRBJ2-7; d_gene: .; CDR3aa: CASSLDGGGSYEQYF; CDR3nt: TGTGCCAGCAGCTTGGATGGGGGCGGCTCCTACGAGCAGTACTTC
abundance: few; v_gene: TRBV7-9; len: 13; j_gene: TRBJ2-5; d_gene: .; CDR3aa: CASSLPPQETQYF; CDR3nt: TGTGCCAGCAGCCTTCCTCCTCAAGAGACCCAGTACTTC
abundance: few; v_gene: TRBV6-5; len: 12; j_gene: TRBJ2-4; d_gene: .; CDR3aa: CASREASGIQYF; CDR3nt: TGTGCCAGCAGGGAGGCCTCGGGCATTCAGTACTTC
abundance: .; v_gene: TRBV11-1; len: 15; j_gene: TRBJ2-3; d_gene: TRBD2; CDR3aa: CASSLVGLVTDTQYF; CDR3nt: TGTGCCAGCAGCTTAGTCGGACTAGTCACAGATACGCAGTATTTT
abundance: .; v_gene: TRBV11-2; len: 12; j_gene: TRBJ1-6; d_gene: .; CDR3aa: CASSSRLSPLHF; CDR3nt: TGTGCCAGCAGCTCCAGACTTTCACCCCTCCACTTT
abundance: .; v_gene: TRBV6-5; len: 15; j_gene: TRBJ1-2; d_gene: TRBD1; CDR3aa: CASRNFGTAGYGYTF; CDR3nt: TGTGCCAGCAGGAACTTTGGGACAGCGGGCTATGGCTACACCTTC
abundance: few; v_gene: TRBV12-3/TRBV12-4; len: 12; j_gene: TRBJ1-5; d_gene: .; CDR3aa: CASSLPRQPQHF; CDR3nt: TGTGCCAGCAGTTTACCCCGGCAGCCCCAGCATTTT
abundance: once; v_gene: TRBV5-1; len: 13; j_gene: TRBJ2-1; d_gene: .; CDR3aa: CASSLDRAREQFF; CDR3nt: TGCGCCAGCAGCTTGGACAGGGCAAGAGAGCAGTTCTTC
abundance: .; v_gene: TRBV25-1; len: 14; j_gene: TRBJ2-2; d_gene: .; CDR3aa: CASSESVVSGELFF; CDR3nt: TGTGCCAGCAGTGAGTCGGTGGTCTCCGGGGAGCTGTTTTTT
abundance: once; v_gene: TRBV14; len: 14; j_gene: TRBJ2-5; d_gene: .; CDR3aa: CASSQDLGVRTQYF; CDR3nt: TGTGCCAGCAGCCAAGATTTGGGGGTCAGGACCCAGTACTTC